This T cell receptor (beta chain) was captured by sequencing in a study of breast tumors, draining lymph nodes, adjacent tissues. General study results and limits: Data only fit, rather than demonstrated, lymph node origin of most tumor T cells. Luminal-like breast cancer showed significantly greater tumor-nontumor repertoire similarity than basal-like breast cancer did.

TCRdb used MiXCR to reprocess the multiplex PCR reads, holding one entry per CDR3 protein. This table has approximately 140,000 distinct CDR3 sequences, around a third appearing once. This clonotype appeared many times. As yet, its antigen is unknown. The CDR3 spans 16 residues. J gave up 5 bases and V 3 bases, and 7 bases lay outside the gene matches. The lymph nodes were axillary draining lymph nodes from breast cancer patients. The V call is TRBV12-3 or TRBV12-4, the J call TRBJ2-3, with TRBD2 identical over 11 bases. Sequenced sample: axillary lymph node tissue. This receptor was identified in a female donor with breast cancer. Some clones in this sample may be carry-over from other donors' samples. The CDR3 region has the DNA TGTGCCAGCAGTTTCGGTAGCGGGGGGGCTCAAGATACGCAGTATTTT. Translation gives CASSFGSGGAQDTQYF.